This TCR beta chain originates from a study of regulatory T cells in long-lasting Graves disease. Documented time point: newly diagnosed GD, antithyroid drugs for less than 3 months. Following extraction of RNA from PBMCs, that RNA was used to make the TCR library. This clonotype was observed at least ten times. V gave up 6 bases and J gave up 1 base, with 22 bases separating them. Germline-derived CDR1 and CDR2 are MNHNS and SASEGT. This CDR3 has 18 amino acids. CDR3-region Arm-PCR and iRepertoire HTBI primers produced the TCR beta libraries. MiXCR was run by TCRdb on the multiplex PCR reads, yielding one entry per CDR3 protein. Seen here are roughly 420,000 distinct CDR3 sequences, 13% to 15% observed once, and the top ten hold approximately 17%. These data also featured in a second study, about T cells in Graves' hyperthyroidism and ophthalmopathy.

The clonotype was recovered from a woman aged 45-65 years with Graves disease. The chain couples TRBV6-1 to TRBJ1-3; D ambiguous. The sequenced sample was peripheral blood mononuclear cells (PBMCs), obtained at new diagnosis, from a patient treated with antithyroid drugs. The CDR3 protein is CASRPTRSIWGSGNTIYF. The CDR3, as DNA: TGTGCCAGCAGACCCACCCGTAGTATATGGGGATCTGGAAACACCATATATTTT.